A selection of T cell receptor beta chains follows, all from one sample in a study of blood T cell repertoires in COVID-19. Assay used: immunoSEQ multiplex PCR; TCRdb lists only in-frame clones, some missing. The repertoire has around 270,000 clones, around 89% of them found once; the top ten carry roughly 0.8%. The sample consisted of peripheral blood. These receptor sequences come from a young man with acute or convalescent COVID-19. The conserved cysteine and the conserved F or W are not part of the CDR3 here. The order of the fields is CDR3 protein, J gene, V gene.

CDR3: ASSGYKAGTYNEQF
J: TRBJ2-1
V: TRBV6-1

CDR3: ASSQTLAKNIQY
J: TRBJ2-4
V: TRBV7-9

CDR3: ASSAPSGGTYEQY
J: TRBJ2-7
V: TRBV6-6

CDR3: ASSLGQLQETQY
J: TRBJ2-5
V: TRBV5-4

CDR3: ASSPRKGRLSTDTQY
J: TRBJ2-3
V: TRBV5-4

CDR3: ASSEATGVTGELF
J: TRBJ2-2
V: TRBV2

CDR3: AWSPLSGGASDTQY
J: TRBJ2-3
V: TRBV30

CDR3: ASSRILESDTQY
J: TRBJ2-3
V: TRBV5-4

CDR3: AAKQGKRQPQH
J: TRBJ1-5
V: TRBV28

CDR3: ASSQNAGPGNTIY
J: TRBJ1-3
V: TRBV5-5

CDR3: ASSQGFFTSGLDEQF
J: TRBJ2-1
V: TRBV4-1

CDR3: ASSLELTYEQY
J: TRBJ2-7
V: TRBV5-5

CDR3: ASSYRTSVGHNEQF
J: TRBJ2-1
V: TRBV7-8

CDR3: ASSQPDLTYEQY
J: TRBJ2-7
V: TRBV5-1

CDR3: ASSPSGPAGLPQH
J: TRBJ1-5
V: TRBV5-4

CDR3: ASLPFRQGYNEQF
J: TRBJ2-1
V: TRBV18

CDR3: ASSPAPLGPYEQY
J: TRBJ2-7
V: TRBV27

CDR3: ASSRELAGGSYEQY
J: TRBJ2-7
V: TRBV4-2

CDR3: ASSSHIASSYNEQF
J: TRBJ2-1
V: TRBV28

CDR3: ASSLGQGIMNEQF
J: TRBJ2-1
V: TRBV7-7

CDR3: ASSKRGRSYEQY
J: TRBJ2-7
V: TRBV28

CDR3: ASRLYGTGPGSNQPQH
J: TRBJ1-5
V: TRBV27

CDR3: ASSGGTSGTGEQF
J: TRBJ2-1
V: TRBV7-7

CDR3: ASSVHPDSRGTEAF
J: TRBJ1-1
V: TRBV9

CDR3: AWRLALNTGELF
J: TRBJ2-2
V: TRBV30

CDR3: ASSYRRDRPLYGYT
J: TRBJ1-2
V: TRBV6-6

CDR3: ASSEWRGDPGSEQF
J: TRBJ2-1
V: TRBV6-1